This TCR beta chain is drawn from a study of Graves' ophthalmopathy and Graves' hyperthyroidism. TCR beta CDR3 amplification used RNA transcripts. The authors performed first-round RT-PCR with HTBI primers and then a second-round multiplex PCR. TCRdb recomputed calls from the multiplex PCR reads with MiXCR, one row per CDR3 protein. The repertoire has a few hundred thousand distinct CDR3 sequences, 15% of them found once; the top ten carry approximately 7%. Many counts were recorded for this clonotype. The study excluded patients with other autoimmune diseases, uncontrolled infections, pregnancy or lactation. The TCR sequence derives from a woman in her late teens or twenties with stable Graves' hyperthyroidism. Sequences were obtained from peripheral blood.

In DNA form, the CDR3 reads TGTGCCACCAGCGGAACAGGAGACACTGAAGCTTTCTTT. Translated, it gives CATSGTGDTEAFF. The chain carries TRBV15 and TRBJ1-1, with D possibly being TRBD1 (5 bases). Trimming took 5 bases from V and 3 from J, leaving 10 bases between them. The CDR3 covers 13 residues. The germline V gene encodes CDR1 LNHNV and CDR2 YYDKDF (reference sequence). Full variable domain (missing parts from reference TRBV15 and TRBJ1-1): DAMVIQNPRYQVTQFGKPVTLSCSQTLNHNVMYWYQQKSSQAPKLLFHYYDKDFNNEADTPDNFQSRRPNTSFCFLDIRSPGLGDTAMYLCATSGTGDTEAFFGQGTRLTVV.